These T cell receptor beta chains were read from a single sample in a study of blood T cell repertoires in COVID-19. Measured with immunoSEQ multiplex PCR; TCRdb has only the in-frame clones, and not every one. Here the sample spans a few hundred thousand clones, 80% to 90% being singletons. The sample was PBMCs or T cells enriched from blood (not recorded which). The origin of the receptors is a woman in her thirties or forties with acute COVID-19. CDR3s include the opening cysteine and the closing phenylalanine or tryptophan. The D gene is left open where the match is weak. Rows give clone size only sometimes, using once, few, many, or a class for an expanded clone.

clone size,V gene,J gene,D gene,CDR3 DNA,CDR3 protein
-,TRBV19,TRBJ1-5,TRBD1,TGTGCCAGTAGTATTGGGGACAGGGAAGGTCAGCCCCAGCATTTT,CASSIGDREGQPQHF
-,TRBV24-1,TRBJ2-2,TRBD1,TGTGCCACCAGTGTCAGGGACAGGGGGCCGACCGGGGAGCTGTTTTTT,CATSVRDRGPTGELFF
-,TRBV5-1,TRBJ1-1,TRBD1,TGCGCCAGCAGCTTGGACCCAGGGGGTGTGTCGAACACTGAAGCTTTCTTT,CASSLDPGGVSNTEAFF
-,TRBV5-6,TRBJ2-5,TRBD1,TGTGCCAGCAGCGCGGACAGGGTTCAGACCCAGTACTTC,CASSADRVQTQYF
-,TRBV6-5,TRBJ1-2,-,TGTGCCAGCAGTTACTCGAGTCGAGGAAAGGGCTACACCTTC,CASSYSSRGKGYTF
-,TRBV2,TRBJ1-1,TRBD1,TGTGCCACTCGCCCACAGGGGCTTATCACCACTGAAGCTTTCTTT,CATRPQGLITTEAFF
few,TRBV7-9,TRBJ1-6,-,TGTGCCAGCAGCCCGACGGGTAGGTCTGATTCACCCCTCCACTTT,CASSPTGRSDSPLHF
-,TRBV28,TRBJ2-2,-,TGTGCCAGCAGGTCCGCGAACACCGGGGAGCTGTTTTTT,CASRSANTGELFF
-,TRBV9,TRBJ1-4,TRBD1,TGTGCCAGCAGCGTCCAGGGACAGGGCTCTGAAAAACTGTTTTTT,CASSVQGQGSEKLFF
-,TRBV28,TRBJ2-5,-,TGTGCCAGCAGTAAACAGGGTTTACGGGAGACCCAGTACTTC,CASSKQGLRETQYF
-,TRBV27,TRBJ1-6,-,TGTGCCAGCAGCGACCGGGATTCACCCCTCCACTTT,CASSDRDSPLHF
-,TRBV7-8,TRBJ2-7,-,TGTGCCAGCAGCTTAACCCAGTACGAGCAGTACTTC,CASSLTQYEQYF
few,TRBV7-2,TRBJ1-2,-,TGTGCCAGCAGCTTAGGTCCGGGGGGCCGGGGCTACACCTTC,CASSLGPGGRGYTF
-,TRBV5-4,TRBJ1-4,-,TGTGCCAGCAGCTTGGGTGGACACCGGCCCGACCGCGCTAATGAAAAACTGTTTTTT,CASSLGGHRPDRANEKLFF
-,TRBV6-2/TRBV6-3,TRBJ1-4,-,TGTGCCAGCAGTTCTGGGGCGTTGGAACTGTTTTTT,CASSSGALELFF
-,TRBV6-2/TRBV6-3,TRBJ2-7,-,TGTGCCAGCAGTTATGTCAGGGGGGCCCTCTCCTACGAGCAGTACTTC,CASSYVRGALSYEQYF
once,TRBV20-1,TRBJ1-1,-,TGCAGTGCCAACTCGAACACTGAAGCTTTCTTT,CSANSNTEAFF
-,TRBV7-2,TRBJ2-7,TRBD1,TGTGCCAGCAGCGCATGGACAGGGGGCTCCTACGAGCAGTACTTC,CASSAWTGGSYEQYF
-,TRBV2,TRBJ1-2,-,TGTGCCAGCAGTGCCGGAGGAGGGATGGTTTATGGCTACACCTTC,CASSAGGGMVYGYTF
-,TRBV27,TRBJ1-5,-,TGTGCCAGCCAAAGACGAGGGGGGGTCGGGCAGCCCCAGCATTTT,CASQRRGGVGQPQHF
-,TRBV3-1/TRBV3-2,TRBJ1-6,TRBD1,TGTGCCAGCAGCCGAGACAGGGATAGATCACCCCTCCACTTT,CASSRDRDRSPLHF
-,TRBV6-5,TRBJ2-3,TRBD1,TGTGCCAGCAGTTACTCCGGGACAGGGACAGATACGCAGTATTTT,CASSYSGTGTDTQYF
-,TRBV5-1,TRBJ1-2,-,TGCGCCAGCAGCAATCACGAAGGGGGCTATGGCTACACCTTC,CASSNHEGGYGYTF
-,TRBV18,TRBJ2-2,TRBD1,TGTGCCAGCTCATCGGGACAGACCGGGGAGCTGTTTTTT,CASSSGQTGELFF
-,TRBV4-2,TRBJ1-6,TRBD1,TGTGCCAGCAGCCAAACAGGGGTCGGCTATAATTCACCCCTCCACTTT,CASSQTGVGYNSPLHF
once,TRBV25-1,TRBJ2-2,TRBD1,TGTGCCAGCCGGGGTTTAACAGGGGCCGGGGAGCTGTTTTTT,CASRGLTGAGELFF
-,TRBV7-8,TRBJ1-5,-,TGTGCCAGCAGCTTAGTAGGGGGGGCTCAAGAGCCCCAGCATTTT,CASSLVGGAQEPQHF
-,TRBV7-2,TRBJ1-6,TRBD1,TGTGCCAGCAGCCCAAGACAGGGGAGCTCACCCCTCCACTTT,CASSPRQGSSPLHF
once,TRBV4-1,TRBJ2-7,TRBD2,TGCGCCAGCAGAGGGACCGAGCGGGAGAGAGGCGAGCAGTACTTC,CASRGTERERGEQYF